This T cell receptor beta chain was identified in a study of Ad26.COV2.S vaccination and SARS-CoV-2 variants. Broader study findings: Recipients given vaccine exceeded placebo recipients in spike-specific TCR breadth.

Worth noting for this clone: No antigen is known for it.

Documented treatment: roughly 20 received Ad26.COV2.S at low or high dose, single or two shots; about 5 received placebo; per-sample allocation not given. Sample collection was performed on day 63 after the first vaccine or placebo injection. Boston hosted the donor, who was an adult aged 18-55 years. The protocol was immunoSEQ multiplex PCR, while the TCRdb copy is restricted to in-frame clones and leaves out a portion. The sample lists 400,000 or so clones; around nine tenths were seen once. This sequence was found in a person aged 18-60 years who received the Ad26.COV2.S COVID-19 vaccine or a placebo. Sequenced here: peripheral blood, sampled in a trial of Ad26.COV2.S vaccine versus placebo.

Written as DNA, the CDR3 is TGTGCCAGCACTCATTCGGATTTACCTAATGAAAAACTGTTTTTT. Translation: CASTHSDLPNEKLFF. The gene calls are TRBV2 and TRBJ1-4; D remains unclear. CDR1 and CDR2 from the germline V gene are SNHLY and FYNNEI. Trimming cost V 7 bases and J 3 bases, with 15 bases left between them. The CDR3 sequence is 15 residues long.